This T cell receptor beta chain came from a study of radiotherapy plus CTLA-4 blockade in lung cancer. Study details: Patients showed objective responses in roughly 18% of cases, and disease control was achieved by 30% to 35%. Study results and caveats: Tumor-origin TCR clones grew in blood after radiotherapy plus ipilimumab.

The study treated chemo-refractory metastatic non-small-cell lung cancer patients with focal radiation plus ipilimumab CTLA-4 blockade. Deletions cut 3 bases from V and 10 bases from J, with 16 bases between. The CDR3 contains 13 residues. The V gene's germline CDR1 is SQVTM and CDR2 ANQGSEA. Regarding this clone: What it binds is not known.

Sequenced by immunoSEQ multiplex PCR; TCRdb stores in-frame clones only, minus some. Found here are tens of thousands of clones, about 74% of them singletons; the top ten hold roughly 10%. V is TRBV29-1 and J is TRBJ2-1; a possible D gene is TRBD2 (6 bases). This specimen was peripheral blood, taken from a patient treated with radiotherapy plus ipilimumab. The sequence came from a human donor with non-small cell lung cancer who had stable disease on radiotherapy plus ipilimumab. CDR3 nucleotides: TGCAGCGTTGACGGGACTCGCCGGTGGGAGCAGTTCTTC. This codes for CSVDGTRRWEQFF.